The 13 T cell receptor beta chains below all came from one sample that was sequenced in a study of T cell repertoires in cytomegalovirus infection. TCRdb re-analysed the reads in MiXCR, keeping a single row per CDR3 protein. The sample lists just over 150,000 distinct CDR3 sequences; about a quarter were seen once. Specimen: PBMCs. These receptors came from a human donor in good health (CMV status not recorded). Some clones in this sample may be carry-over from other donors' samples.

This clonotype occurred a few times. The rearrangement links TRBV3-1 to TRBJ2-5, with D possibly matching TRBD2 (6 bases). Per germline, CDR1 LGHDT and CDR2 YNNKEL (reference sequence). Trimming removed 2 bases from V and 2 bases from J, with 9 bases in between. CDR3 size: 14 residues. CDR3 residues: CASSQIRGQETQYF. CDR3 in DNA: TGTGCCAGCAGCCAAATTCGGGGGCAAGAGACCCAGTACTTC.

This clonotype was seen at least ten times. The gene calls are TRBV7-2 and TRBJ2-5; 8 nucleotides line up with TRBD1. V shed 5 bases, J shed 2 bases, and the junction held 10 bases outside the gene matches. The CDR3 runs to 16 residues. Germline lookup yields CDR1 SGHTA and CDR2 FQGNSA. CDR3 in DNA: TGTGCCAGCAGCCACGCCGGGACAGGCGTTCAAGAGACCCAGTACTTC. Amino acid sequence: CASSHAGTGVQETQYF. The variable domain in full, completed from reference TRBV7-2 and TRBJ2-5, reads GAGVSQSPSNKVTEKGKDVELRCDPISGHTALYWYRQSLGQGLEFLIYFQGNSAPDKSGLPSDRFSAERTGGSVSTLTIQRTQQEDSAVYLCASSHAGTGVQETQYFGPGTRLLVL.

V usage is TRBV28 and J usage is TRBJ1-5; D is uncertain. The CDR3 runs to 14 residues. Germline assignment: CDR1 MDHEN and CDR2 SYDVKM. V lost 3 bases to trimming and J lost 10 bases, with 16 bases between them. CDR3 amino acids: CASSFSGREVPQHF. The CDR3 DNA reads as TGTGCCAGCAGTTTTTCAGGACGGGAGGTACCCCAGCATTTT.

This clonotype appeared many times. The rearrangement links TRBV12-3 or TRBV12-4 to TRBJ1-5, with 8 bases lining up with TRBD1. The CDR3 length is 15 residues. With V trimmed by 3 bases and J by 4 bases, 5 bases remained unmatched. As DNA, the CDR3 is TGTGCCAGCAGTTTCCTCACAGGGGGTAATCAGCCCCAGCATTTT. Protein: CASSFLTGGNQPQHF.

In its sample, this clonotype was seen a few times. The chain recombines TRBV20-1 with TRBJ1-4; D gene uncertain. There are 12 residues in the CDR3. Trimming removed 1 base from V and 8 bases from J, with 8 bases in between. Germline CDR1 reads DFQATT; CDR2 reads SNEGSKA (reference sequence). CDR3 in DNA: TGCAGTGCTAGAGGTGGACGAGAAAAACTGTTTTTT. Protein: CSARGGREKLFF.

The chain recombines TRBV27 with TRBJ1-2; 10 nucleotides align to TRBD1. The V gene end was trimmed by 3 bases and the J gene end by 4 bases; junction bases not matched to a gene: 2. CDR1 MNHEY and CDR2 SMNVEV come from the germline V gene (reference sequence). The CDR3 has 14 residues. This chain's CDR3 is CASSFRDRGYGYTF. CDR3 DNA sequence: TGTGCCAGCAGTTTTAGGGACAGGGGCTATGGCTACACCTTC.

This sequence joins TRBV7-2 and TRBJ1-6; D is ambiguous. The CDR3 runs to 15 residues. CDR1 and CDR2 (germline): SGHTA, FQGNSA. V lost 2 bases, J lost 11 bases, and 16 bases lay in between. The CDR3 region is CASSLRAAIRPPLHF. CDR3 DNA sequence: TGTGCCAGCAGCTTAAGGGCCGCCATTAGGCCACCCCTCCACTTT.

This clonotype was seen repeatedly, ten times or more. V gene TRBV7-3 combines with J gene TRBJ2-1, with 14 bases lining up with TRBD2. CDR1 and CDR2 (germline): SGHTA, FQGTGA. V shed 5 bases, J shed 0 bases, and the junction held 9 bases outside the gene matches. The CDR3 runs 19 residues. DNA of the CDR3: TGTGCCAGCAGCCCGCTCCGGACTAGCGGGAGGAGCTCCTACAATGAGCAGTTCTTC. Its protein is CASSPLRTSGRSSYNEQFF.

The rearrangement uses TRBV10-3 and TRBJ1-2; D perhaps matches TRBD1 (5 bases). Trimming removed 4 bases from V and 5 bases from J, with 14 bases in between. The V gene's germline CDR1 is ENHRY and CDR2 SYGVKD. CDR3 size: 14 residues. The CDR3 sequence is CAISGDPTRYGYTF. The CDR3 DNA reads TGTGCCATCAGTGGGGACCCTACTAGATATGGCTACACCTTC.

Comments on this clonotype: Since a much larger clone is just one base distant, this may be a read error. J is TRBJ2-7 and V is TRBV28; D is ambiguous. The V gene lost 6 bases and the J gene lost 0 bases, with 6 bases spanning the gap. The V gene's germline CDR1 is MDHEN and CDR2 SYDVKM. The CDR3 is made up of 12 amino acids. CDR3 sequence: CASSLRSYEQYF. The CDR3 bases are TGTGCCAGCAGCCTACGCTCCTACGAGCAGTACTTC.

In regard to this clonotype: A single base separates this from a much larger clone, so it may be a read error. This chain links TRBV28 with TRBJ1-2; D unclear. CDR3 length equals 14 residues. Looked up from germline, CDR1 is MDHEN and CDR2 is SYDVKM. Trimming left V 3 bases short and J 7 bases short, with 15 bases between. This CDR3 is CASSFSSPFGGYTF. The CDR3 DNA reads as TGTGCCAGCAGTTTCTCATCCCCCTTCGGTGGCTACACCTTC.

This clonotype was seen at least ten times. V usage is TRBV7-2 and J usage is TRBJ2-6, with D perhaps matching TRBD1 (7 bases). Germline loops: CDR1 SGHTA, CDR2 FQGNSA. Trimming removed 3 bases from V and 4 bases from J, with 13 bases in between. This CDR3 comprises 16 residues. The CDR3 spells CASSLEGASGANVLTF. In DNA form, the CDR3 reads TGTGCCAGCAGCTTGGAGGGGGCTAGCGGGGCCAACGTCCTGACTTTC.

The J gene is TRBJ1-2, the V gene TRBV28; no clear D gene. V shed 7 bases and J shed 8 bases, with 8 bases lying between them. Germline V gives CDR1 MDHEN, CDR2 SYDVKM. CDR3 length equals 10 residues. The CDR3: CASKGGGYTF. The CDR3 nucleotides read TGTGCCAGCAAGGGTGGCGGCTACACCTTC.